The clone carrying this T cell receptor (beta chain) appeared a few times. These data belong to a study of blood T cell repertoires in COVID-19. The data were produced by immunoSEQ multiplex PCR, yet TCRdb's version contains in-frame clones alone and is incomplete. The sample yields around 320,000 clones, about 82% seen once. CDR1 is KGHSH and CDR2 is LQKENI in the germline V gene. The J segment lost 7 bases and the V segment lost 0 bases, leaving 4 bases of the junction unmatched. This CDR3 contains 15 residues. Material: peripheral blood. The TCR comes from a human donor in a cohort sampled during active COVID-19. This chain uses TRBV18 with TRBJ1-4; TRBD1 aligns across 8 bases. The CDR3 here is CASSPPIQGAEKLFF. The DNA of the CDR3 is TGTGCCAGCTCACCACCTATTCAGGGGGCTGAAAAACTGTTTTTT. Supplemented by reference TRBV18 and TRBJ1-4, the full variable domain reads NAGVMQNPRHLVRRRGQEARLRCSPMKGHSHVYWYRQLPEEGLKFMVYLQKENIIDESGMPKERFSAEFPKEGPSILRIQQVVRGDSAAYFCASSPPIQGAEKLFFGSGTQLSVL.